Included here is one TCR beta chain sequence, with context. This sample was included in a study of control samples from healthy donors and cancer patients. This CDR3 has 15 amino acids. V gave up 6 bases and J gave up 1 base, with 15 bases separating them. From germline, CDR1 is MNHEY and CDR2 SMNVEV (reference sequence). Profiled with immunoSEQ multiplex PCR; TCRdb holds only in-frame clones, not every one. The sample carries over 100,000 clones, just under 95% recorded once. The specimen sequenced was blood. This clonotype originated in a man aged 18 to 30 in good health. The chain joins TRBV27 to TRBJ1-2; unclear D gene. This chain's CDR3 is CASSPDIELNYGYTF. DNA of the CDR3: TGTGCCAGCAGCCCCGACATTGAGCTTAACTATGGCTACACCTTC.